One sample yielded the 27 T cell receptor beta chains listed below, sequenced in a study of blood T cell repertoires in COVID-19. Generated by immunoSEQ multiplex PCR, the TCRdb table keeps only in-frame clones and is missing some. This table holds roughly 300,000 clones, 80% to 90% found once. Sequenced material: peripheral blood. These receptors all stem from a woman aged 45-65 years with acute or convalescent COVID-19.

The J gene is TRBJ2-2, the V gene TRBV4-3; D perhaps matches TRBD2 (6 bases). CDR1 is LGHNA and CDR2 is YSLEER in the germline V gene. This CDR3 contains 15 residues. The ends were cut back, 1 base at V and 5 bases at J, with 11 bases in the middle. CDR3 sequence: CASSQGYGGTGELFF. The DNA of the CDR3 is TGCGCCAGCAGCCAAGGATACGGAGGGACCGGGGAGCTGTTTTTT.

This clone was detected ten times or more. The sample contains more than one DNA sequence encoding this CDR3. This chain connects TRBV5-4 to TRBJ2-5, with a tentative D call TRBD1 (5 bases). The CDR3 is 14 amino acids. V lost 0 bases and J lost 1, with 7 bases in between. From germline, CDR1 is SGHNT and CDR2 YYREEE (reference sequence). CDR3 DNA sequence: TGTGCCAGCAGCTTGGGGGGCAGCCAAGAGACCCAGTACTTC. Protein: CASSLGGSQETQYF.

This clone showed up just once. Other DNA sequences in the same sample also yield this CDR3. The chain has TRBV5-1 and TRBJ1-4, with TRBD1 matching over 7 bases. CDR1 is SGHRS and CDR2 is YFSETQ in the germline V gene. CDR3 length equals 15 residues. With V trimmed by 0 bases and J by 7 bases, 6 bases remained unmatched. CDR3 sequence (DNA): TGCGCCAGCAGCTTGGAGGGGACAGACGGTGAAAAACTGTTTTTT. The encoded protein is CASSLEGTDGEKLFF.

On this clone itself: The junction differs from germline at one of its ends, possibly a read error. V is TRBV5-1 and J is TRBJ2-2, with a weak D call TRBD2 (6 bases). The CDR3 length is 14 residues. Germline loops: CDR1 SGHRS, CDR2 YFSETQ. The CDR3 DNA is TGCGCCAGCAGCTTGGGCGGGAACCCCGGGGAGCTGTTTTTT. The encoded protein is CASSLGGNPGELFF. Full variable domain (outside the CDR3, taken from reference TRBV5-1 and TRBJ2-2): KAGVTQTPRYLIKTRGQQVTLSCSPISGHRSVSWYQQTPGQGLQFLFEYFSETQRNKGNFPGRFSGRQFSNSRSEMNVSTLELGDSALYLCASSLGGNPGELFFGEGSRLTVL.

The CDR3: CASSLVDSSNYGYTF. The CDR3 nucleotides read TGTGCCAGCAGCTTAGTGGACAGTTCCAACTATGGCTACACCTTC. This rearrangement joins TRBV11-2 to TRBJ1-2, with TRBD1 as a possible D gene (6 bases). Looked up from germline, CDR1 is SGHAT and CDR2 is FQNNGV. The length of the CDR3 is 15 residues. Trimming took off 1 base at V and 2 bases at J, with 11 bases between the two ends. The whole variable domain, filled in from reference TRBV11-2 and TRBJ1-2, reads EAGVAQSPRYKIIEKRQSVAFWCNPISGHATLYWYQQILGQGPKLLIQFQNNGVVDDSQLPKDRFSAERLKGVDSTLKIQPAKLEDSAVYLCASSLVDSSNYGYTFGSGTRLTVV.

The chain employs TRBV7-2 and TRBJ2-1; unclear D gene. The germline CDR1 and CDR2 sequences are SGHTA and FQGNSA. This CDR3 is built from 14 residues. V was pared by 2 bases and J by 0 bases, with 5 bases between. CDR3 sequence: CASSLTSSYNEQFF. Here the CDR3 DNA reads TGTGCCAGCAGCTTAACGAGCTCCTACAATGAGCAGTTCTTC.

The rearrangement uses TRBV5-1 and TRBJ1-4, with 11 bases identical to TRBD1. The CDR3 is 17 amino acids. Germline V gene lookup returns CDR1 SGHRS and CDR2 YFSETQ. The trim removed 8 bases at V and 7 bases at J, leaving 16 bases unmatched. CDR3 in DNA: TGCGCCAGTAGATACTCTGGACAGGGGGCGCGTATTGAAAAACTGTTTTTT. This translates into CASRYSGQGARIEKLFF.

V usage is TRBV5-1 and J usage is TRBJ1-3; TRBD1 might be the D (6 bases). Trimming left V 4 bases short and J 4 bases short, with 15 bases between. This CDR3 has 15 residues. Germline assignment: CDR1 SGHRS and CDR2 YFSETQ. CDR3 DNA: TGCGCCAGCAGCCTGCAAGGGCAGGGGGGAAACACCATATATTTT. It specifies CASSLQGQGGNTIYF.

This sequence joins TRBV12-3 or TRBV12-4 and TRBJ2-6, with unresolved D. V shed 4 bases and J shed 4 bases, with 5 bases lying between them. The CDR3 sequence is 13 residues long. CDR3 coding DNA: TGTGCCAGCAGTTCCTCCGGGGCCAACGTCCTGACTTTC. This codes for CASSSSGANVLTF.

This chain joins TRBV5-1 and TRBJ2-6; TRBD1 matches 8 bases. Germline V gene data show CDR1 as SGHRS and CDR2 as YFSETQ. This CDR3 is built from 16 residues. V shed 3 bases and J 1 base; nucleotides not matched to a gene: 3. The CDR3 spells CASSSTGGSGANVLTF. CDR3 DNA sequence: TGCGCCAGCAGCTCCACAGGGGGGTCTGGGGCCAACGTCCTGACTTTC. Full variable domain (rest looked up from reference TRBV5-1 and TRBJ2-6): KAGVTQTPRYLIKTRGQQVTLSCSPISGHRSVSWYQQTPGQGLQFLFEYFSETQRNKGNFPGRFSGRQFSNSRSEMNVSTLELGDSALYLCASSSTGGSGANVLTFGAGSRLTVL.

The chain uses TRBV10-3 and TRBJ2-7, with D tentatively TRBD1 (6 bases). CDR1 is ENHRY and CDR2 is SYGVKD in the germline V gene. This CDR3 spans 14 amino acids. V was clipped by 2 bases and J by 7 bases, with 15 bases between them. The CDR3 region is CAISERTGTQEQYV. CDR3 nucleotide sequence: TGTGCCATCAGTGAGAGAACAGGGACCCAAGAGCAGTACGTC.

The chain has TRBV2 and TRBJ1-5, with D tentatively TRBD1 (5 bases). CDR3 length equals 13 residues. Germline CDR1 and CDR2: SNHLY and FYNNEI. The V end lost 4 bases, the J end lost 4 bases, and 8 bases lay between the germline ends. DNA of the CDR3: TGTGCCAGCAGTGTGGGGGGGAATCAGCCCCAGCATTTT. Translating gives CASSVGGNQPQHF.

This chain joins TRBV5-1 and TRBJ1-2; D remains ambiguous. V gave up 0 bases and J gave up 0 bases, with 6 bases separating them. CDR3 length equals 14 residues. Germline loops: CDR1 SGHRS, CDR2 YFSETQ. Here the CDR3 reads CASSLGLPNYGYTF. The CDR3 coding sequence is TGCGCCAGCAGCTTGGGACTTCCTAACTATGGCTACACCTTC. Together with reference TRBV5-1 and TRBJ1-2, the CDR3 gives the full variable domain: KAGVTQTPRYLIKTRGQQVTLSCSPISGHRSVSWYQQTPGQGLQFLFEYFSETQRNKGNFPGRFSGRQFSNSRSEMNVSTLELGDSALYLCASSLGLPNYGYTFGSGTRLTVV.

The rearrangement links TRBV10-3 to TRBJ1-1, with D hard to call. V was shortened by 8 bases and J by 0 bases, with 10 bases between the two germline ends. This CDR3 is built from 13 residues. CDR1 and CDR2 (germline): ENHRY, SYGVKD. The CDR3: CAILTSMNTEAFF. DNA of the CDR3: TGTGCCATCTTGACTTCGATGAACACTGAAGCTTTCTTT.

Here the CDR3 reads CASVQGPSYEQYF. CDR3 nucleotide sequence: TGTGCCAGCGTACAGGGGCCCTCCTACGAGCAGTACTTC. The V and J genes are TRBV6-6 and TRBJ2-7, with 7 nucleotides matching TRBD1. Trimming at V came to 8 bases and at J to 0 bases, leaving 4 bases not matched to a gene. Germline CDR1 and CDR2: MNHNY and SVGAGI (reference sequence). This CDR3 is 13 amino acids long.

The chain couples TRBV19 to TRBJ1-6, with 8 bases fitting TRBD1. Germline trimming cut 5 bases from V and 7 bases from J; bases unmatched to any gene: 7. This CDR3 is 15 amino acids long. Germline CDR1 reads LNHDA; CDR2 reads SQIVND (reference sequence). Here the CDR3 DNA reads TGTGCCAGTAGTCTTGACAGGGGTCTAAATTCACCCCTCCACTTT. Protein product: CASSLDRGLNSPLHF. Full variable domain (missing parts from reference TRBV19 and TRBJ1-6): DGGITQSPKYLFRKEGQNVTLSCEQNLNHDAMYWYRQDPGQGLRLIYYSQIVNDFQKGDIAEGYSVSREKKESFPLTVTSAQKNPTAFYLCASSLDRGLNSPLHFGNGTRLTVT.

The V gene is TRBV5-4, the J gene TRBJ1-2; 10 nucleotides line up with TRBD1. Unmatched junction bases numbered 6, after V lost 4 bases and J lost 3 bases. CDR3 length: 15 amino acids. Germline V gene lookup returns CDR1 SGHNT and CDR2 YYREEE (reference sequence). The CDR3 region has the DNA TGTGCCAGCAGCCCCCAGGACAGGGGGGACTATGGCTACACCTTC. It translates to CASSPQDRGDYGYTF.

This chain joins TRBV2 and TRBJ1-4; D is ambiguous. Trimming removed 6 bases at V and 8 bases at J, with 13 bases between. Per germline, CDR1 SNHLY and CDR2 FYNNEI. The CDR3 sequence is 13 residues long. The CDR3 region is CASSSLSREKLFF. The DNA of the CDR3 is TGTGCCAGCAGCTCTTTATCTAGGGAAAAACTGTTTTTT.

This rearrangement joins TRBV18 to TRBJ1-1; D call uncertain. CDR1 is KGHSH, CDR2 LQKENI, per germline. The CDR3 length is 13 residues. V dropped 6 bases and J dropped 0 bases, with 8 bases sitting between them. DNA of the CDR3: TGTGCCAGCTCTCCCGACATGAACACTGAAGCTTTCTTT. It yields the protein CASSPDMNTEAFF.

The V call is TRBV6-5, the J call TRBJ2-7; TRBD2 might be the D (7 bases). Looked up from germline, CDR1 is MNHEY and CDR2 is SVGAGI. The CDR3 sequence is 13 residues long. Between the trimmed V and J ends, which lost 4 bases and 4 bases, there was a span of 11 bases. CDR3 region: CASSLGGEYEQYV. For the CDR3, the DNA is TGTGCCAGCAGTTTAGGGGGGGAGTACGAGCAGTACGTC.

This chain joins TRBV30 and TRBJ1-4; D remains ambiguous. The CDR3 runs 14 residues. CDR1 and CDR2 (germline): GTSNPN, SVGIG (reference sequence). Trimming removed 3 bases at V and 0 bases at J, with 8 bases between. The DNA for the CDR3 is TGTGCCTGGAGGCCAGGTGCAACTAATGAAAAACTGTTTTTT. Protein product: CAWRPGATNEKLFF.

CDR3 protein: CASRNREMGIQYF. CDR3 DNA sequence: TGTGCCAGCAGAAACAGGGAGATGGGCATTCAGTACTTC. The V and J genes are TRBV12-3 or TRBV12-4 and TRBJ2-4; possible D gene TRBD1, 6 bases. V lost 6 bases, J lost 9 bases, and 15 bases lay in between. This CDR3 has 13 amino acids.

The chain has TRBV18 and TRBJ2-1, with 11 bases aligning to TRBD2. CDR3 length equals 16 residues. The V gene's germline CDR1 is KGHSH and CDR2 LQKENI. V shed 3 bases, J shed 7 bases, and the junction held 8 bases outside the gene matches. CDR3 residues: CASSPSTSGSENEQFF. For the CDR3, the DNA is TGTGCCAGCTCACCGAGTACTAGCGGGAGTGAAAATGAGCAGTTCTTC.

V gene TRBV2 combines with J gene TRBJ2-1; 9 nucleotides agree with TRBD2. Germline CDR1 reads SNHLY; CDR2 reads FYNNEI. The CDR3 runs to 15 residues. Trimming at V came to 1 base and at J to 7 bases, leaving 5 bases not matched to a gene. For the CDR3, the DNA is TGTGCCAGCAGTGAAGAAGGGCTAGCGGGGAATGAGCAGTTCTTC. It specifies CASSEEGLAGNEQFF.

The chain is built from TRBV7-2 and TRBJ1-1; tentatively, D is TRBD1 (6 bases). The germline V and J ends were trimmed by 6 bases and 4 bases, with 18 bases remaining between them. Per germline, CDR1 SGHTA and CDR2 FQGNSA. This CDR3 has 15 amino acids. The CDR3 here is CASSSGQFGGTEAFF. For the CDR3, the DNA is TGTGCCAGCAGTTCTGGACAGTTTGGGGGCACTGAAGCTTTCTTT.

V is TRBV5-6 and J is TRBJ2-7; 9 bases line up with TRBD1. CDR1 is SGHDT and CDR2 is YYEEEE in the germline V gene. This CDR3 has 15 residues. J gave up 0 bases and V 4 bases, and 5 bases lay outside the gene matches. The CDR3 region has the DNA TGTGCCAGCAGCCAGACAGGGGGAAGCTCCTACGAGCAGTACGTC. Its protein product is CASSQTGGSSYEQYV.

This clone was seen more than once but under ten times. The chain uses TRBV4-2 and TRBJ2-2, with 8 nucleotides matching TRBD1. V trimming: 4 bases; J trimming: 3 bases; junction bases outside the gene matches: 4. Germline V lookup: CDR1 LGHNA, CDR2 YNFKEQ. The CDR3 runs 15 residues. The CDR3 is CASSLRGRDTGELFF. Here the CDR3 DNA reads TGTGCCAGCAGCCTCAGGGGGCGGGACACCGGGGAGCTGTTTTTT.